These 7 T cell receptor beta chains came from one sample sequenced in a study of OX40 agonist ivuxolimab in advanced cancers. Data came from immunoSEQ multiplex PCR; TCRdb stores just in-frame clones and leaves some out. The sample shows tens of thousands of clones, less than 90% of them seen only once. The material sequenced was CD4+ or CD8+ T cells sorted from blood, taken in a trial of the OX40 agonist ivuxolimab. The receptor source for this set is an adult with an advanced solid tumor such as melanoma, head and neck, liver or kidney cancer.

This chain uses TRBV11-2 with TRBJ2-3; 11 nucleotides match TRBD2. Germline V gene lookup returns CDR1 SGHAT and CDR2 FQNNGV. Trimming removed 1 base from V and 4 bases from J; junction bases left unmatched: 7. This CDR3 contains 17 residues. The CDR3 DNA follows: TGTGCCAGCAGCTTAGGAGCAAGGACTAGCGGGTCAGATACGCAGTATTTT. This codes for CASSLGARTSGSDTQYF.

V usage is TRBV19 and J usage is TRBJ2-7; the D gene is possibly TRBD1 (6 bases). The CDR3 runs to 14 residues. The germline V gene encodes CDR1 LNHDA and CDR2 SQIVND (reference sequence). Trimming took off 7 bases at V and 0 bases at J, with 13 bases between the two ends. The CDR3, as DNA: TGTGCCAGTAAATCGGACAGAAGCTCCTACGAGCAGTACTTC. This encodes CASKSDRSSYEQYF.

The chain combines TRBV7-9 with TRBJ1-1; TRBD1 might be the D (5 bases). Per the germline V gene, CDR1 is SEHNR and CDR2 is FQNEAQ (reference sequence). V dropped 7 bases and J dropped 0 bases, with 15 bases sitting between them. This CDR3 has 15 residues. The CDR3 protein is CASTEYGAVNTEAFF. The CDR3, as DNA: TGTGCCAGCACCGAATACGGGGCAGTGAACACTGAAGCTTTCTTT.

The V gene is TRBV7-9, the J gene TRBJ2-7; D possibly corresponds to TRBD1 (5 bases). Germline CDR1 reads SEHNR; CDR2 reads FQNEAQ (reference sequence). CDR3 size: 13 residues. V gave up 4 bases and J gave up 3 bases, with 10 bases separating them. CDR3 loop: CASSSRDSYEQYF. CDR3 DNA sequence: TGTGCCAGCAGCTCCCGCGACAGCTACGAGCAGTACTTC.

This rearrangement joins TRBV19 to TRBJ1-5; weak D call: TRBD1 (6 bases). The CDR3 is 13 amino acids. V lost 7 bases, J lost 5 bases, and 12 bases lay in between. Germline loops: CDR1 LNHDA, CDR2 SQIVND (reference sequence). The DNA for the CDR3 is TGTGCCAGTATAGGACAGTCCGATCAGCCCCAGCATTTT. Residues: CASIGQSDQPQHF.

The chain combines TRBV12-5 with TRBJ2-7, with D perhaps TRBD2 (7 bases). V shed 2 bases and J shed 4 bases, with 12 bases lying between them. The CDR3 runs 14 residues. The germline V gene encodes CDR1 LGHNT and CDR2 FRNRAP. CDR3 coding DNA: TGTGCTAGTGGTTTGCGGGGGGCGCCTTACGAGCAGTACTTC. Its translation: CASGLRGAPYEQYF.

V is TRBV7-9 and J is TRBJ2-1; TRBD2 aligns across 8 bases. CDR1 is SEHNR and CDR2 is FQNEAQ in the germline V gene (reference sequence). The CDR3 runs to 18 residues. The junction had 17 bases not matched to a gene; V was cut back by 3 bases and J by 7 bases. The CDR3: CASSLLAVFTSGLNEQFF. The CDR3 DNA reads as TGTGCCAGCAGCTTGTTAGCCGTATTCACTAGCGGATTAAATGAGCAGTTCTTC.